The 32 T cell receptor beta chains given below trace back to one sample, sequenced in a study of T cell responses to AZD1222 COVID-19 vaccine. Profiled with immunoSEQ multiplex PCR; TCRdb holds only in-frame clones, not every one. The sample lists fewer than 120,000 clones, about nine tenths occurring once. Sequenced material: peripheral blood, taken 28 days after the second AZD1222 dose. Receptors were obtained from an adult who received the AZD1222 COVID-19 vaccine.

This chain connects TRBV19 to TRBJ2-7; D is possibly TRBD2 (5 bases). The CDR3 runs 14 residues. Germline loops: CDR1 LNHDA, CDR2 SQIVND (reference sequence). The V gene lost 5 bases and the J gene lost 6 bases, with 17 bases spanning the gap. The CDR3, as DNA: TGTGCCAGTAGTTCACTAGTGTACCCCGTCGAGCAGTACTTC. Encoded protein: CASSSLVYPVEQYF.

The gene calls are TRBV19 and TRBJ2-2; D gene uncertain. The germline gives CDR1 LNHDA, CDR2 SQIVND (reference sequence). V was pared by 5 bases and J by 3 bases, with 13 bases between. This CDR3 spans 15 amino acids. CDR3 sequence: CASSYQIEYTGELFF. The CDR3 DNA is TGTGCCAGTAGTTACCAGATTGAGTACACCGGGGAGCTGTTTTTT.

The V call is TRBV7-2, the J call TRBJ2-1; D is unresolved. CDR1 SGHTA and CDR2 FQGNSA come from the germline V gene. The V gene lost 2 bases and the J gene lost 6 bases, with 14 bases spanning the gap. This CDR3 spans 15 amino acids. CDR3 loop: CASSLSGSDLNEQFF. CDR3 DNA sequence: TGTGCCAGCAGCTTATCGGGTTCGGATCTCAATGAGCAGTTCTTC.

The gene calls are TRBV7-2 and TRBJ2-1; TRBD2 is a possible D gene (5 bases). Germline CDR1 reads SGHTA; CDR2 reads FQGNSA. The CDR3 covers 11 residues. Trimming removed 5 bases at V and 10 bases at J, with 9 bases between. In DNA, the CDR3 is TGTGCCAGCAGCCCCTTAGCGGAGCAGTTCTTC. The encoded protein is CASSPLAEQFF.

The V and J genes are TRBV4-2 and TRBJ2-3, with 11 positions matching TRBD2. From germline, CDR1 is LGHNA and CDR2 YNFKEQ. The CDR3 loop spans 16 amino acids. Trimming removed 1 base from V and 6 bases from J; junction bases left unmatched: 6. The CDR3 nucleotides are TGTGCCAGCAGCCAAGGACCCACTAGCGGGGGTGATACGCAGTATTTT. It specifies CASSQGPTSGGDTQYF.

CDR3 in amino acids: CASSLGPGQGGEKLFF. The CDR3 DNA reads TGCGCCAGCAGCTTGGGACCGGGACAGGGAGGAGAAAAACTGTTTTTT. The V call is TRBV5-1, the J call TRBJ1-4; 9 bases map to TRBD1. This CDR3 has 16 residues. CDR1 and CDR2 from the germline V gene are SGHRS and YFSETQ. With V trimmed by 0 bases and J by 8 bases, 8 bases remained unmatched.

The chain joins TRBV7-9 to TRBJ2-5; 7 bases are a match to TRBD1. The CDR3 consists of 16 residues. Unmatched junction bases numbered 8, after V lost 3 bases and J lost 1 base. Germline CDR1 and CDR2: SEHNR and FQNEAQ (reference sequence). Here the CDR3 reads CASSFYLNRGQETQYF. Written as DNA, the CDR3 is TGTGCCAGCAGCTTTTACCTAAACAGGGGCCAAGAGACCCAGTACTTC.

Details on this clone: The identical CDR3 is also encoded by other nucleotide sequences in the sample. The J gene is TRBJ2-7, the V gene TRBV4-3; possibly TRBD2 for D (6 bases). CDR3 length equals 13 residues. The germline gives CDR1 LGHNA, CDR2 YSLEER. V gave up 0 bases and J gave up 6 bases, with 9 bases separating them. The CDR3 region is CASSQDGGGEQYF. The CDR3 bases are TGCGCCAGCAGCCAAGACGGGGGTGGCGAGCAGTACTTC.

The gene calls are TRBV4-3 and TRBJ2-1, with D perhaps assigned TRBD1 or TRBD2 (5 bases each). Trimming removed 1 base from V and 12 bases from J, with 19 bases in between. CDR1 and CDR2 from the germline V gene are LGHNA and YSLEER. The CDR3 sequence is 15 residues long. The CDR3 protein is CASSQGVRGQGPQFF. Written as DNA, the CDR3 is TGCGCCAGCAGCCAAGGCGTTAGAGGGCAGGGACCGCAGTTCTTC.

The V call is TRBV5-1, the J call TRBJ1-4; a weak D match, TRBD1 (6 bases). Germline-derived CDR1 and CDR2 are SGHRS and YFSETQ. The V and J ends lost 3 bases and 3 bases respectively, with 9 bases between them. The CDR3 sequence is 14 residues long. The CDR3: CASSSGAANEKLFF. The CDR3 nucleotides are TGCGCCAGCAGCTCGGGGGCGGCTAATGAAAAACTGTTTTTT.

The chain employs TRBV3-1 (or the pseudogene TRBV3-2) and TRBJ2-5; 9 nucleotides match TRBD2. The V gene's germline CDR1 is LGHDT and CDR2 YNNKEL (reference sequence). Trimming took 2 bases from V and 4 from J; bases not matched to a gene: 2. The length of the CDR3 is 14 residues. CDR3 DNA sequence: TGTGCCAGCAGCCAAATTAGCGGGGGAGAGACCCAGTACTTC. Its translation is CASSQISGGETQYF.

The DNA of the CDR3 is TGCGCCAGCAGCCACGGAGTAAACCAAGAGACCCAGTACTTC. This encodes CASSHGVNQETQYF. The chain couples TRBV4-3 to TRBJ2-5, with D uncertain. V dropped 3 bases and J dropped 0 bases, with 8 bases sitting between them. In germline, CDR1 is LGHNA, CDR2 YSLEER. This CDR3 contains 14 residues.

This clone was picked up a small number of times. CDR3 sequence reads: CASNWGGGNYGYTF. The CDR3 region has the DNA TGTGCCAGCAATTGGGGAGGGGGCAACTATGGCTACACCTTC. The chain couples TRBV5-4 to TRBJ1-2, with 7 bases that match TRBD1. V dropped 6 bases and J dropped 2; count of bases not matched to a gene: 7. Germline V CDR1 and CDR2: SGHNT, YYREEE (reference sequence). The CDR3 runs 14 residues.

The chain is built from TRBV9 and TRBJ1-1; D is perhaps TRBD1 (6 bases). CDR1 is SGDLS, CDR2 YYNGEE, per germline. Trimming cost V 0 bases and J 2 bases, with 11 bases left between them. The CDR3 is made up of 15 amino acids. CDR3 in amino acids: CASSVDAGGNTEAFF. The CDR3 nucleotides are TGTGCCAGCAGCGTAGATGCGGGGGGCAACACTGAAGCTTTCTTT.

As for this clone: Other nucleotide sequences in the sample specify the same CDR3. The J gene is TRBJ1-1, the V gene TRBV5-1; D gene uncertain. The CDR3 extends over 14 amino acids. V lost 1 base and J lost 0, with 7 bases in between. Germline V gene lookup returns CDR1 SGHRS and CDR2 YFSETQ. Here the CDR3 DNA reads TGCGCCAGCAGCTTGTCGGGAATGAACACTGAAGCTTTCTTT. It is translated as CASSLSGMNTEAFF. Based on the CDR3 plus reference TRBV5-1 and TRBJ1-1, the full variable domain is KAGVTQTPRYLIKTRGQQVTLSCSPISGHRSVSWYQQTPGQGLQFLFEYFSETQRNKGNFPGRFSGRQFSNSRSEMNVSTLELGDSALYLCASSLSGMNTEAFFGQGTRLTVV.

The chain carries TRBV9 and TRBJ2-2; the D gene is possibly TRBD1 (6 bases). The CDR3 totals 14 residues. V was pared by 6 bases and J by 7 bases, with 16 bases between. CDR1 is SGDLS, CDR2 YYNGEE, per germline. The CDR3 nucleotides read TGTGCCAGCACGGAAGGGGGTATAGGCGGGGAGCTGTTTTTT. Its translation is CASTEGGIGGELFF.

The CDR3 is CASSRTYQETQYF. Written as DNA, the CDR3 is TGTGCCAGCAGTCGGACTTATCAAGAGACCCAGTACTTC. The V gene is TRBV7-3, the J gene TRBJ2-5; D perhaps matches TRBD2 (5 bases). With 6 bases removed from V and 2 bases from J, the gap between germline ends came to 10 bases. The germline V gene has CDR1 SGHTA and CDR2 FQGTGA. CDR3 size: 13 residues.

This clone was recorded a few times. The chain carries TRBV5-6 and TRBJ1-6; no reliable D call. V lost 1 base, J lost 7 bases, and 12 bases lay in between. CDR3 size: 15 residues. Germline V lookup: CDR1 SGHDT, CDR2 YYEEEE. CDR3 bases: TGTGCCAGCAGCTTGCTGGATCGGTCCAATTCACCCCTCCACTTT. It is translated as CASSLLDRSNSPLHF.

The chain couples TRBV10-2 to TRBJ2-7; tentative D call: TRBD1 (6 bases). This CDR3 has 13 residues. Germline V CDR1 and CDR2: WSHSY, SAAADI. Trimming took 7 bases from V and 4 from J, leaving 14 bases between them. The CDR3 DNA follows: TGCGCCAGCATGAGTAACAGGGTATACGAGCAGTACTTC. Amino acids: CASMSNRVYEQYF.

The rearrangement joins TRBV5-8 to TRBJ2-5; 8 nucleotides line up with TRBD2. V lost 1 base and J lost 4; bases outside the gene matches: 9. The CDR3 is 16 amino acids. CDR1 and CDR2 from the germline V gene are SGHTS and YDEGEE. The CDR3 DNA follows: TGTGCCAGCAGCTTGTATAAACGGGGGGGCCGAGAGACCCAGTACTTC. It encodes CASSLYKRGGRETQYF.

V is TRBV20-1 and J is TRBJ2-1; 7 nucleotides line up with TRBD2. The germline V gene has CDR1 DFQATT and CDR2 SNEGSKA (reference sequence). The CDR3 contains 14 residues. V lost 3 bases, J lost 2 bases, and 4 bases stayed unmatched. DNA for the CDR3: TGCAGTGCTAGTCAAGCGGGGCCCTACAATGAGCAGTTCTTC. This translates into CSASQAGPYNEQFF.

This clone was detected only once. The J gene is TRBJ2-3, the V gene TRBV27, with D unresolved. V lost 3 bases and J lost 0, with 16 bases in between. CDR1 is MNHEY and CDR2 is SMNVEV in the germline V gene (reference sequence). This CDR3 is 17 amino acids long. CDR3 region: CASSLWKETPSTDTQYF. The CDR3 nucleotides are TGTGCCAGCAGTTTGTGGAAGGAGACCCCTAGCACAGATACGCAGTATTTT.

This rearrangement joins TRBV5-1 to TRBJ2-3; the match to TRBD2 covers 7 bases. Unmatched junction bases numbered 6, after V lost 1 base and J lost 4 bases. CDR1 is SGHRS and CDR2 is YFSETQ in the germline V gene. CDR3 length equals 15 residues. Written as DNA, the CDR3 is TGCGCCAGCAGCTTGCGGCTAGCGGATTCAGATACGCAGTATTTT. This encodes CASSLRLADSDTQYF.

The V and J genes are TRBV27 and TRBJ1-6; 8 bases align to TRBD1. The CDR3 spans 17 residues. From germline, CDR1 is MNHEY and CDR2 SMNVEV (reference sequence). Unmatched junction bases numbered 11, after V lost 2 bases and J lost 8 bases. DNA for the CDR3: TGTGCCAGCAGTTTAGGCAGGGGGCCGATTTGGGATTCACCCCTCCACTTT. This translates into CASSLGRGPIWDSPLHF.

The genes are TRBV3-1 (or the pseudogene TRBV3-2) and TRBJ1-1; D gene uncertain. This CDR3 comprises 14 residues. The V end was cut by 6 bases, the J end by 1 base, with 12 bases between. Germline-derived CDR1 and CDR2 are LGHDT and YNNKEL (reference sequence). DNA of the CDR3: TGTGCCAGCAGTCACAGACCGGGGAACACTGAAGCTTTCTTT. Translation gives CASSHRPGNTEAFF.

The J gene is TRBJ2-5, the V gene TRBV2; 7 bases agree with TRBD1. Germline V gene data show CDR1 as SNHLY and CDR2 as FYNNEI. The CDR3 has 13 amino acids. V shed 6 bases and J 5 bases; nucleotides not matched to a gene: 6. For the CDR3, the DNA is TGTGCCAGCAGCGTAGACAGGGTGGAGACCCAGTACTTC. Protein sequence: CASSVDRVETQYF.

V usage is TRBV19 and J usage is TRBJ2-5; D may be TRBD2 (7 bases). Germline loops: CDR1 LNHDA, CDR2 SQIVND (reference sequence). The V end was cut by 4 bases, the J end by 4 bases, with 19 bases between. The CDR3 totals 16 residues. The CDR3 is CASSRLGAGAGETQYF. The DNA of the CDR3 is TGTGCCAGTAGTAGGCTGGGCGCGGGGGCCGGAGAGACCCAGTACTTC.

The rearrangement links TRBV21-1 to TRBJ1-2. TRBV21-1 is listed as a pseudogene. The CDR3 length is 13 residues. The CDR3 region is CASSNRPHYGYTF. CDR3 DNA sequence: TGTGCCAGCAGCAACCGGCCTCACTATGGCTACACCTTC.

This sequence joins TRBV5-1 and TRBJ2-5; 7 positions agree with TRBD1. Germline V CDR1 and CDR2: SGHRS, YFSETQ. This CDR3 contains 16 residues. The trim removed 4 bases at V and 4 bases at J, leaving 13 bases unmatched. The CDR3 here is CASSATGAVLRETQYF. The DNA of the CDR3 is TGCGCCAGCAGCGCAACAGGGGCGGTTTTGCGAGAGACCCAGTACTTC.

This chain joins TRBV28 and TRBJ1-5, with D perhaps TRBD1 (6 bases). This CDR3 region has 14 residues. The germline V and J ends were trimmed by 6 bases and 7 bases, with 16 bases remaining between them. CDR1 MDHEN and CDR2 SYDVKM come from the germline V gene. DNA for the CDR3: TGTGCCAGCAGAAAGTACAGGGATGACCAGCCCCAGCATTTT. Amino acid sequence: CASRKYRDDQPQHF.

The CDR3 region is CASSQEGVGSSYNEQFF. Written as DNA, the CDR3 is TGCGCCAGCAGCCAAGAGGGGGTAGGGAGCTCCTACAATGAGCAGTTCTTC. The chain couples TRBV4-3 to TRBJ2-1; D may match TRBD1 or TRBD2 (5 bases each). V was cut by 0 bases and J by 0 bases, with 12 bases left in between. The V gene's germline CDR1 is LGHNA and CDR2 YSLEER. The CDR3 covers 17 residues.

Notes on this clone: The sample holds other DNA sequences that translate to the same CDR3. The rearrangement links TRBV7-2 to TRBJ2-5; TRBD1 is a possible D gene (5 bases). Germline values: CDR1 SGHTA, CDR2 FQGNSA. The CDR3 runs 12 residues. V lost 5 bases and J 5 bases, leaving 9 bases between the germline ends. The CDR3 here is CASSPGFETQYF. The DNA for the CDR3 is TGTGCCAGCAGCCCAGGGTTCGAGACCCAGTACTTC.